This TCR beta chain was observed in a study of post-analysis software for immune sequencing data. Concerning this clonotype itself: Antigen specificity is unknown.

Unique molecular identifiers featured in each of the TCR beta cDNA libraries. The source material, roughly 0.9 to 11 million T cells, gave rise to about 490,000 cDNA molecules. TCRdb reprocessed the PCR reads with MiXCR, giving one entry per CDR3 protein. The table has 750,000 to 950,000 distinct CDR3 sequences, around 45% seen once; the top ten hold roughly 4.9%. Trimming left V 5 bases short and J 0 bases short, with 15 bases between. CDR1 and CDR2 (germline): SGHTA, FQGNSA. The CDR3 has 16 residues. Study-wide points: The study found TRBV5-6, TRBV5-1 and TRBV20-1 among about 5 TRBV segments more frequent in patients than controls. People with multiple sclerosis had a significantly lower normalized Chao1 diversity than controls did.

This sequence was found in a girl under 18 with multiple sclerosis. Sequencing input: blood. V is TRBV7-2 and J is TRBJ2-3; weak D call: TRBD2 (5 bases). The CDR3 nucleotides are TGTGCCAGCAGCCTGCAAGGAGCGGCTAGCACAGATACGCAGTATTTT. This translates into CASSLQGAASTDTQYF.